This TCR beta chain emerged from a study of cytomegalovirus exposure and HLA in healthy donors. Trimming cost V 6 bases and J 2 bases, with 11 bases left between them. This CDR3 region has 14 residues. CDR1 MNHEY and CDR2 SMNVEV come from the germline V gene (reference sequence). The PCR made use of 60 Vbeta and 13 Jbeta primers. Sequenced by immunoSEQ multiplex PCR; TCRdb stores in-frame clones only, minus some. The sample includes 90,000 to 100,000 clones, around a tenth seen only once; the top ten take 4.5% to 6.5%. This rearrangement joins TRBV27 to TRBJ1-3, with a possible D match to TRBD1 (5 bases). The sequence was obtained from a man aged 50 to 60 in good health and CMV-seropositive. The sequenced material came from PBMCs. The chain's CDR3 is CASSPAGTGNTIYF. CDR3 coding DNA: TGTGCCAGCAGCCCAGCAGGGACTGGAAACACCATATATTTT.